At least ten counts were recorded for the clone carrying this T cell receptor (beta chain). What it binds is not known. Synthesis of cDNA used 5'RACE (with 10-nucleotide random UMIs). MiXCR, applied by TCRdb to the 5' RACE reads, yields one record per CDR3 protein. The table has about 19,000 distinct CDR3 sequences, roughly 2.6% seen once. The CDR3 has 12 residues. Trimming removed 5 bases from V and 6 bases from J, with 10 bases in between. Per germline, CDR1 SGHVS and CDR2 FNYEAQ. The data were taken from a study of neurological immune-mediated disorders. Study conclusions and caveats: Private repertoires in all groups were suggested by the absence of shared CDR3 amino acid sequences among expanded clones across subjects. HTLV-1-associated myelopathy had the most TCR clonal expansion, whereas multiple sclerosis had the least (lower than in healthy controls).

Sequencing was performed on PBMCs. This chain links TRBV7-6 with TRBJ1-1; tentatively, D is TRBD1 (5 bases). This sequence was found in a woman aged 18-30 years with multiple sclerosis. CDR3 sequence reads: CASSPGGSEAFF. DNA of the CDR3: TGTGCCAGCAGCCCGGGGGGGTCTGAAGCTTTCTTT.